These 14 T cell receptor beta chains came from one sample sequenced in a study of shared clonotypes between healthy human individuals. Assay: immunoSEQ multiplex PCR; the TCRdb copy retains only in-frame clones and omits some. Of roughly 2,500,000 clones listed, 80% to 95% were seen once; the top ten hold about 0.39%. The sample taken for sequencing was naive CD4+ T cells from PBMCs. Documented subset: CD45RA+ positively selected. These receptor sequences come from a man aged 18 to 30 in good health. Some clones in this sample may be carry-over from other donors' samples.

V and J are TRBV6-5 and TRBJ2-7, with a possible D match to TRBD2 (6 bases). Germline CDR1 and CDR2: MNHEY and SVGAGI. The CDR3 has 14 residues. Trimming pared 5 bases from V and 1 base from J, leaving 12 bases between. The CDR3 sequence is CASSQRGMSYEQYF. In nucleotides, the CDR3 is TGTGCCAGCAGTCAACGCGGGATGTCCTACGAGCAGTACTTC.

The chain uses TRBV9 and TRBJ1-2; 9 positions match TRBD1. The length of the CDR3 is 16 residues. Germline lookup yields CDR1 SGDLS and CDR2 YYNGEE. Trimming removed 0 bases from V and 5 bases from J; junction bases left unmatched: 8. CDR3 loop: CASSVGLGTGLYGYTF. The CDR3 nucleotides read TGTGCCAGCAGCGTAGGTTTGGGGACAGGGCTTTATGGCTACACCTTC.

This chain connects TRBV7-3 to TRBJ1-2; possibly TRBD1 for D (5 bases). Trimming took 0 bases from V and 8 from J, leaving 13 bases between them. Germline CDR1 SGHTA, CDR2 FQGTGA. The CDR3 consists of 14 residues. CDR3 bases: TGTGCCAGCAGCTTAACCCCACAGGCGGGCGGCTACACCTTC. Amino acids: CASSLTPQAGGYTF.

The chain carries TRBV4-3 and TRBJ2-7; TRBD1 agrees at 7 bases. The germline V gene has CDR1 LGHNA and CDR2 YSLEER. CDR3 length: 15 amino acids. J gave up 3 bases and V 1 base, and 6 bases lay outside the gene matches. The CDR3 nucleotides are TGCGCCAGCAGCCAAGTTATGGGACAGATCTACGAGCAGTACTTC. The encoded protein is CASSQVMGQIYEQYF.

The CDR3 DNA sequence: TGTGCCAGCTCACCACCCGGGAGAGTGGACACCGGGGAGCTGTTTTTT. It encodes CASSPPGRVDTGELFF. The gene calls are TRBV18 and TRBJ2-2, with a possible D match to TRBD2 (6 bases). Germline loops: CDR1 KGHSH, CDR2 LQKENI. There are 16 residues in the CDR3. Between the trimmed V and J ends, which lost 0 bases and 3 bases, there was a span of 11 bases.

This chain links TRBV7-2 with TRBJ2-7; no definite D call. The V end was cut by 0 bases, the J end by 4 bases, with 7 bases between. The germline CDR1 and CDR2 sequences are SGHTA and FQGNSA. The CDR3 totals 13 residues. This CDR3 reads CASSLAYNYEQYF. DNA of the CDR3: TGTGCCAGCAGCTTAGCATATAATTACGAGCAGTACTTC.

V usage is TRBV7-8 and J usage is TRBJ2-5, with 9 bases that match TRBD2. J gave up 4 bases and V 2 bases, and 23 bases lay outside the gene matches. Germline V gene data show CDR1 as SGHVS and CDR2 as FQNEAQ. This CDR3 contains 21 residues. The CDR3 DNA sequence: TGTGCCAGCAGCTTAAGTGTAGAGGGGAGACTAGCGGCCGAATCGGGAGAGACCCAGTACTTC. It encodes CASSLSVEGRLAAESGETQYF.

The chain recombines TRBV19 with TRBJ2-1; 7 nucleotides agree with TRBD2. From germline, CDR1 is LNHDA and CDR2 SQIVND (reference sequence). The length of the CDR3 is 14 residues. V dropped 5 bases and J dropped 7; count of bases not matched to a gene: 8. CDR3 loop: CASSRQGGRNEQFF. DNA of the CDR3: TGTGCCAGTAGTCGGCAGGGAGGGAGGAATGAGCAGTTCTTC.

The CDR3 region has the DNA TGTGCCAGCAGCCAAGTTGGTCCGGGGGGAGATACGCAGTATTTT. It is translated as CASSQVGPGGDTQYF. The chain recombines TRBV4-2 with TRBJ2-3, with 7 positions matching TRBD2. Germline lookup yields CDR1 LGHNA and CDR2 YNFKEQ. CDR3 size: 15 residues. V was pared by 1 base and J by 5 bases, with 6 bases of the junction left unmatched.

The chain links TRBV5-1 to TRBJ1-4; D perhaps matches TRBD1 (6 bases). The V end lost 3 bases, the J end lost 0 bases, and 15 bases lay between the germline ends. Germline V gene sequence: CDR1 SGHRS, CDR2 YFSETQ. This CDR3 region has 17 residues. The DNA of the CDR3 is TGCGCCAGCAGCTACCGGGGACAACATACAACTAATGAAAAACTGTTTTTT. Its protein is CASSYRGQHTTNEKLFF.

The chain links TRBV5-6 to TRBJ2-5; 12 nucleotides align to TRBD2. V lost 3 bases, J lost 5 bases, and 8 bases stayed unmatched. The CDR3 consists of 16 residues. CDR1 SGHDT and CDR2 YYEEEE come from the germline V gene. The CDR3 DNA reads TGTGCCAGCAGCTACCCTCTAGCGGGAGGGATGGAGACCCAGTACTTC. The encoded protein is CASSYPLAGGMETQYF.

This chain links TRBV2 with TRBJ1-3; weak D call: TRBD1 (6 bases). CDR1 SNHLY and CDR2 FYNNEI come from the germline V gene. V gave up 6 bases and J gave up 0 bases, with 18 bases separating them. The CDR3 totals 17 residues. This CDR3 reads CASSDRGFTYSGNTIYF. CDR3 bases: TGTGCCAGCAGCGATAGGGGGTTCACTTACTCTGGAAACACCATATATTTT.

The V and J genes are TRBV4-3 and TRBJ2-7; tentatively, D is TRBD1 (6 bases). This CDR3 contains 14 residues. The germline V and J ends were trimmed by 4 bases and 3 bases, with 13 bases remaining between them. Germline V CDR1 and CDR2: LGHNA, YSLEER. CDR3 nucleotide sequence: TGCGCCAGCAGCCGGACAGTTCGCAACTACGAGCAGTACTTC. Translated, it gives CASSRTVRNYEQYF.

The chain uses TRBV9 and TRBJ2-1, with 9 bases lining up with TRBD2. Looked up from germline, CDR1 is SGDLS and CDR2 is YYNGEE. CDR3 size: 18 residues. V was pared by 0 bases and J by 2 bases, with 9 bases of the junction left unmatched. The CDR3 is CASSVAGVAGAAYNEQFF. The CDR3 DNA is TGTGCCAGCAGCGTAGCGGGGGTAGCGGGAGCGGCCTACAATGAGCAGTTCTTC.